This TCR beta chain comes out of a study of T and B cells in COVID-19 patients (dated by TCRdb to about 2020). In terms of the full investigation: Using TRB and IGH repertoire sequencing of peripheral blood, the study characterized adaptive immunity in COVID-19 patients who had active infection or had recovered. A recovered cohort comprised about 18 patients contributing approximately 22 samples, mostly after mild to moderate COVID-19 managed as outpatients. As many as 9 follow-up blood samples were collected from each patient, and in some individuals these samples spanned different disease stages. Two patients were in both the active and recovered cohorts because samples existed from active disease and from after recovery. An age-matched reference group of approximately 39 healthy donors negative for COVID-19 antibodies served as the comparison for repertoire analyses. Comorbidities linked to unfavorable COVID-19 outcome were present in about 90% of the roughly 20 patients in the active-infection cohort. The recovered cohort had a median age of roughly 33 years, compared with about 70 years in the active-infection cohort. Over 8 million TCR sequences were analysed from a TCR and BCR sequence repository that comprised 30 to 45 patients and roughly 74 time points. Critical illness requiring mechanical ventilation or ECMO was present in about 60% of the roughly 20 patients in the active-infection cohort.

TRB repertoires were amplified using about 230-500 ng of genomic DNA isolated from blood. Concerning this clonotype: There is no known antigen for this receptor. It has no much larger one-base neighbor in the sample; base qualities were not kept.

V is clipped by 4 bases and J by 0 bases, and the sequence between their germline boundaries is 11 bases long. Taken from the germline V gene, the CDR1 and CDR2 loops are LGHNA and YSLEER. From the cysteine through the phenylalanine, the CDR3 covers 15 amino acids. Only the CDR3 part of the read is kept: 45 bases, read in frame from the first base. Sequenced on an Illumina MiSeq. Multiplex PCR with BIOMED2 TRB-A/B primer pools was used to amplify TRB rearrangements. Two consecutive PCRs added Illumina-compatible adapters and 7-nucleotide sample barcodes to the amplicons. Phusion HS II polymerase was used for all library PCRs. The amplicons were purified from gel with the NucleoSpin Gel and PCR Clean-up kit, measured on Qubit, and combined at roughly 4.3 nM. Before Illumina next-generation sequencing, the quality of the amplicon pool was assessed on an Agilent 2100 Bioanalyzer. The authors processed their data as follows. TRB rearrangements were annotated with MiXCR 3.0.8 using the default MiXCR reference library. Sequences with fewer than 2 reads and non-productive reads were filtered out, and every unique CDR3 nucleotide sequence was treated as a single clone. Clonality, diversity, richness and V-J gene usage were computed in R 3.5.1. GLIPH2 was used for TCR clustering by CDR3 similarity, and generation probabilities were calculated by OLGA. Only GLIPH2 clusters with at least four unique TCR clonotypes present in at least three individuals were retained. The public reads were run again by TCRdb, first through fastp at Q25 and then through MiXCR, and only productive beta chains were kept. Rows with one shared CDR3 protein collapse into an entry with the most common genes and DNA. These V and J calls originate from TCRdb's pipeline instead of the authors' own analysis. In all, the sample holds under 7,500 distinct CDR3 sequences, and around 26% of those were seen once. The biggest ten clones account for over 9.5% of the sample.

Results and caveats for the whole study, not just this receptor: Specific T cell subsets (CD4+/Treg/CD8+) and sorted SARS-CoV-2-responsive or tetramer+ T cells had not yet been sequenced, and the corresponding sequencing experiments were ongoing. TRB repertoires were highly clonal in active COVID-19, whereas diversity and richness at recovery rose above healthy donor levels. The reported TCR clusters were stated to require prospective validation before clinical use. The cohort was considered too small for HLA contributions to COVID-19 susceptibility or severity to be assessed. TRBV/TRBJ gene usage was reported as strongly skewed in patients with COVID-19. A total of around 2,500 TCR clusters were exclusive to the recovered cohort, and 31 of those clusters were low-pGen clusters. Few blood samples were available from mildly ill patients while symptoms were present, and early samples from severe cases were likewise scarce.

This chain joins TRBV4-3 to TRBJ2-3; a tentative D call is TRBD1 (6 bases match). The clonotype originates from a human donor with active COVID-19. What was sequenced was blood. The encoded CDR3 is CASSLQGYSTDTQYF. The DNA sequence is as follows: TGCGCCAGCAGCCTACAGGGATATAGCACAGATACGCAGTATTTT.